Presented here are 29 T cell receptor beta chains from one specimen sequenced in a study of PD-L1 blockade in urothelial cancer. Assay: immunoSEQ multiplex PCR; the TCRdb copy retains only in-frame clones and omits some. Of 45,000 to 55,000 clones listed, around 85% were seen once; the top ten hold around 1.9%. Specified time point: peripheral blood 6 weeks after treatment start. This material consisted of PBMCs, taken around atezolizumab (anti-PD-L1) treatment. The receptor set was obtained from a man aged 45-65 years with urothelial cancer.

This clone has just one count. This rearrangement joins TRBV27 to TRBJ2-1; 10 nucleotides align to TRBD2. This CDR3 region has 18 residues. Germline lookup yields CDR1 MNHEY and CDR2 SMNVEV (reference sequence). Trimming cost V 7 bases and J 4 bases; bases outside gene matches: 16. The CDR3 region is CASKGFPSGRAKYNEQFF. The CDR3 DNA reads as TGTGCCAGCAAGGGGTTCCCAAGCGGGAGGGCCAAATACAATGAGCAGTTCTTC.

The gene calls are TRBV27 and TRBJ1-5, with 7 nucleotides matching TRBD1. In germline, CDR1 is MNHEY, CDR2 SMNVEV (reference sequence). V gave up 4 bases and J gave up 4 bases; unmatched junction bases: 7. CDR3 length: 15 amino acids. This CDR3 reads CASSSTGTANQPQHF. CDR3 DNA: TGTGCCAGCAGTTCAACCGGGACAGCAAATCAGCCCCAGCATTTT.

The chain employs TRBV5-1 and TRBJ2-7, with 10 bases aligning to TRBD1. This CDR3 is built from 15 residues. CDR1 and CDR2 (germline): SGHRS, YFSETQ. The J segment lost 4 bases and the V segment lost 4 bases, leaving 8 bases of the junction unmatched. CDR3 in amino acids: CASSPRTGGGYEQYF. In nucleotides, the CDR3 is TGCGCCAGCAGCCCGCGGACAGGGGGGGGATACGAGCAGTACTTC.

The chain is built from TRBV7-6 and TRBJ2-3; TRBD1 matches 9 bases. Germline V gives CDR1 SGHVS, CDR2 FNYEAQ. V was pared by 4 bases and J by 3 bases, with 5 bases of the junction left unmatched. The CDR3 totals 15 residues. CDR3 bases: TGTGCCAGCAGCTATATGACAGGGGGGACAGATACGCAGTATTTT. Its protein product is CASSYMTGGTDTQYF.

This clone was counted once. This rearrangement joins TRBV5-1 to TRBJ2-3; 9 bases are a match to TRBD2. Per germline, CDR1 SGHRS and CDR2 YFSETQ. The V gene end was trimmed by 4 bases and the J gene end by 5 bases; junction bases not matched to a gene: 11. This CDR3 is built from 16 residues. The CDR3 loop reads CASSGGVAGVLDTQYF. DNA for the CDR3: TGCGCCAGCAGCGGTGGGGTAGCGGGAGTTTTAGATACGCAGTATTTT.

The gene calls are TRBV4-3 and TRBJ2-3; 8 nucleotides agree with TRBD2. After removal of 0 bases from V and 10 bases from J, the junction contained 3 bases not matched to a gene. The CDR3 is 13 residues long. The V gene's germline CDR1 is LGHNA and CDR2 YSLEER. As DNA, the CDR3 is TGCGCCAGCAGCCAAGAAACGGGGGGGGCGCAGTATTTT. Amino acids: CASSQETGGAQYF.

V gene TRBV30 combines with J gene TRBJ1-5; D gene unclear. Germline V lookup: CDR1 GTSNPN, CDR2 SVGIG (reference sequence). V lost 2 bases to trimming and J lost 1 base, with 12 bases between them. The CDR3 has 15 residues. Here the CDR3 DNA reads TGTGCCTGGAGTATAATCGGGGTAAGCAATCAGCCCCAGCATTTT. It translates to CAWSIIGVSNQPQHF.

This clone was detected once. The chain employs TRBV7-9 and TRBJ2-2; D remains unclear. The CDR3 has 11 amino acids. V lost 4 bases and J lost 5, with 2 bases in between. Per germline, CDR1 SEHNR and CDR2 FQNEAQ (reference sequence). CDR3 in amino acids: CASSSTGELFF. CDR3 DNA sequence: TGTGCCAGCAGCTCGACCGGGGAGCTGTTTTTT.

The CDR3 sequence: CASSMPGLANEQFF. Here the CDR3 DNA reads TGTGCCAGTAGTATGCCAGGACTAGCAAATGAGCAGTTCTTC. The V call is TRBV19, the J call TRBJ2-1; 8 positions agree with TRBD2. Trimming took 3 bases from V and 7 from J; bases not matched to a gene: 5. CDR3 length: 14 residues. Germline V gene lookup returns CDR1 LNHDA and CDR2 SQIVND (reference sequence).

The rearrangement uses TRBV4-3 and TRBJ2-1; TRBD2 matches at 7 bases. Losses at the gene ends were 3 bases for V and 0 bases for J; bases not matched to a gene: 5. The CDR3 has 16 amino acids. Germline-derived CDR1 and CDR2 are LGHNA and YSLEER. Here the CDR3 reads CASSHRGVSSYNEQFF. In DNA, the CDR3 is TGCGCCAGCAGCCACCGGGGGGTTAGCTCCTACAATGAGCAGTTCTTC.

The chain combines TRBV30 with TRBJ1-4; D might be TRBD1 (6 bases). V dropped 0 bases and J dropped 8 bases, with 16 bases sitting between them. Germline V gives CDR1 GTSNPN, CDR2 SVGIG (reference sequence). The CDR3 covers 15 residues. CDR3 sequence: CAWSVAGTQNEKLFF. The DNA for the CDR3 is TGTGCCTGGAGTGTAGCCGGGACACAGAACGAAAAACTGTTTTTT.

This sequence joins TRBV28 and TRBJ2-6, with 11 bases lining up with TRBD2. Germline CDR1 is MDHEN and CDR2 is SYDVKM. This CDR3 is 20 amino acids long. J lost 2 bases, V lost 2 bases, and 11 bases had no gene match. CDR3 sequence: CASSLLRLAGRFPGANVLTF. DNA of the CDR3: TGTGCCAGCAGTTTACTCCGACTAGCGGGACGATTCCCTGGGGCCAACGTCCTGACTTTC.

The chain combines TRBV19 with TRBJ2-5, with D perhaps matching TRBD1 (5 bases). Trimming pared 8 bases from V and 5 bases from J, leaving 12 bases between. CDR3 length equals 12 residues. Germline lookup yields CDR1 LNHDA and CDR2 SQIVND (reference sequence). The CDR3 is CASRQAGETQYF. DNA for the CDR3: TGTGCCAGTCGCCAAGCAGGGGAGACCCAGTACTTC.

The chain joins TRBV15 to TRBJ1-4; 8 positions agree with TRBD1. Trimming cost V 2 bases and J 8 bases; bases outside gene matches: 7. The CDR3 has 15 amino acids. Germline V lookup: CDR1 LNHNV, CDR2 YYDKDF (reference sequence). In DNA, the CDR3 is TGTGCCACCAGCAGACAGGGGGCTCTAGGCGAAAAACTGTTTTTT. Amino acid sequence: CATSRQGALGEKLFF.

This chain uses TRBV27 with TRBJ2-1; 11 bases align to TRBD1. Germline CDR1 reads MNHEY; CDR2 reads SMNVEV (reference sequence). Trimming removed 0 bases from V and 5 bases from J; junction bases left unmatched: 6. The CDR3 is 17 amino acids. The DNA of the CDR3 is TGTGCCAGCAGTTTATCTAAGGGGACAGGGGGGAACAATGAGCAGTTCTTC. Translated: CASSLSKGTGGNNEQFF.

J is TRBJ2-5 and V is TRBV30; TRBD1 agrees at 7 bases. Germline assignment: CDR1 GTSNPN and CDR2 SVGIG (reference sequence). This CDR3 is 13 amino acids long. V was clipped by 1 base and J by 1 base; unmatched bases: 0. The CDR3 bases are TGTGCCTGGAGTGGGGACAGCCAAGAGACCCAGTACTTC. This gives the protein CAWSGDSQETQYF.

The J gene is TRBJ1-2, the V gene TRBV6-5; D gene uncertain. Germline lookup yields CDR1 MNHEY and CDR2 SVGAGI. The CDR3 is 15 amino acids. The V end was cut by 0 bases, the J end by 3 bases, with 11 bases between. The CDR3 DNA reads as TGTGCCAGCAGTTACTCGGCGGGTACCGACTATGGCTACACCTTC. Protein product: CASSYSAGTDYGYTF.

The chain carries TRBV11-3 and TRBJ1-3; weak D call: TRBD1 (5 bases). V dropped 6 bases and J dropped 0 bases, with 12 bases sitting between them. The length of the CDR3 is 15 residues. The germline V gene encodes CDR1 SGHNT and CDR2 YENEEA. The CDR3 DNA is TGTGCCAGCAGTACCGACGGGGGCTCTGGAAACACCATATATTTT. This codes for CASSTDGGSGNTIYF. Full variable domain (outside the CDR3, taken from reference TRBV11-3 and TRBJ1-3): EAGVVQSPRYKIIEKKQPVAFWCNPISGHNTLYWYLQNLGQGPELLIRYENEEAVDDSQLPKDRFSAERLKGVDSTLKIQPAELGDSAVYLCASSTDGGSGNTIYFGEGSWLTVV.

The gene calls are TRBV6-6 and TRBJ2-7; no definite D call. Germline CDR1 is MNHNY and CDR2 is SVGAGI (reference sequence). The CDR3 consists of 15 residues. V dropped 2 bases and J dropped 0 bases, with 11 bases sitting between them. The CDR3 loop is CASSYNPKSSYEQYF. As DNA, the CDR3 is TGTGCCAGCAGTTACAATCCTAAAAGCTCCTACGAGCAGTACTTC.

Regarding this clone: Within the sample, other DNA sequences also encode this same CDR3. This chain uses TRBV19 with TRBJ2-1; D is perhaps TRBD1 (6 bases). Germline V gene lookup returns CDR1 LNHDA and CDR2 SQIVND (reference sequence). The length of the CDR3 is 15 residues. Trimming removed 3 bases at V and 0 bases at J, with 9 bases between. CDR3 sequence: CASSIDRSSYNEQFF. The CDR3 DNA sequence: TGTGCCAGTAGTATTGACAGGAGCTCCTACAATGAGCAGTTCTTC. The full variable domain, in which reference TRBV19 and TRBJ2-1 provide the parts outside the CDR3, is DGGITQSPKYLFRKEGQNVTLSCEQNLNHDAMYWYRQDPGQGLRLIYYSQIVNDFQKGDIAEGYSVSREKKESFPLTVTSAQKNPTAFYLCASSIDRSSYNEQFFGPGTRLTVL.

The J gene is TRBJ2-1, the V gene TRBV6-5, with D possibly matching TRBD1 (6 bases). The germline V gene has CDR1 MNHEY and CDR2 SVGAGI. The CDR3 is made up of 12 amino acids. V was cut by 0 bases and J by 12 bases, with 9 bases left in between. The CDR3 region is CASSYSAGVQFF. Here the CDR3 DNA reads TGTGCCAGCAGTTACTCGGCAGGGGTGCAGTTCTTC.

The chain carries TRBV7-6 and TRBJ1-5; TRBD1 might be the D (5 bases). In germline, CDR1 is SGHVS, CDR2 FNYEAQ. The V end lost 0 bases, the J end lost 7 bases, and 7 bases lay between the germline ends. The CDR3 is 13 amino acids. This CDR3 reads CASSLARDQPQHF. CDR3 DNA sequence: TGTGCCAGCAGCTTAGCGCGGGACCAGCCCCAGCATTTT.

The CDR3 DNA reads TGTGCCAGCAGTCCAACCGGGACTAGCGGGGTTACCTGGGAGCAGTTCTTC. Protein sequence: CASSPTGTSGVTWEQFF. The chain employs TRBV7-2 and TRBJ2-1; TRBD2 matches at 13 bases. Trimming cost V 6 bases and J 10 bases; bases outside gene matches: 15. The CDR3 has 17 amino acids. The germline V gene has CDR1 SGHTA and CDR2 FQGNSA.

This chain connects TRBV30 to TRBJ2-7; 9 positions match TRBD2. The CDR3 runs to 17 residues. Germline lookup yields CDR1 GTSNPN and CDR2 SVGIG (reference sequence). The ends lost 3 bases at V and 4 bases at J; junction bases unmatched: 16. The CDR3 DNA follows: TGTGCCTGGAGGGGACATTTGCGGGGGGGGCGTCTTTACGAGCAGTACTTC. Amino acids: CAWRGHLRGGRLYEQYF.

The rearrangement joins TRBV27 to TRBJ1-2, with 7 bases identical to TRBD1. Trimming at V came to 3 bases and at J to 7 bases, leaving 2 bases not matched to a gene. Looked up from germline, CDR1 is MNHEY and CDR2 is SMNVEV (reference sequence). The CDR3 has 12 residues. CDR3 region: CASSLTGRGYTF. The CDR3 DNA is TGTGCCAGCAGTTTGACAGGGCGTGGCTACACCTTC.

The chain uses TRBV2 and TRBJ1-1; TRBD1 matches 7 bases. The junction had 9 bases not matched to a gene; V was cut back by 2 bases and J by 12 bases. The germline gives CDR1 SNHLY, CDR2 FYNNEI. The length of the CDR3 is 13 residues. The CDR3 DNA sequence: TGTGCCAGCAGTGAAAATTTGGGCAGGGGGTCTTTCTTT. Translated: CASSENLGRGSFF.

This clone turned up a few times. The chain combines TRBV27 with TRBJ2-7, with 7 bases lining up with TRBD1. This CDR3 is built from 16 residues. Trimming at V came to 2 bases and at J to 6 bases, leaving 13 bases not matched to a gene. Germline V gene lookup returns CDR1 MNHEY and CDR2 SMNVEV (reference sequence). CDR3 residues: CASSLRAFRDSGEQYF. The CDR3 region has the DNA TGTGCCAGCAGTTTACGGGCATTTAGGGACAGCGGCGAGCAGTACTTC.

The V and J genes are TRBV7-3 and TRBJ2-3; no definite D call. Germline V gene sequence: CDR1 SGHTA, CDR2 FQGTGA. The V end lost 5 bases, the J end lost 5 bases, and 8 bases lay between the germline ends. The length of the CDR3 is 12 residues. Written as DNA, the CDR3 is TGTGCCAGCAGCCCCAACGGAGATACGCAGTATTTT. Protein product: CASSPNGDTQYF.

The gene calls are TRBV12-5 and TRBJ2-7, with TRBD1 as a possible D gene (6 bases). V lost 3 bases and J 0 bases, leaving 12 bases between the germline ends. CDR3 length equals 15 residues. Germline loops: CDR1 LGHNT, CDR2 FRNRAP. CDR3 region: CASGFGQLLSYEQYF. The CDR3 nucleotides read TGTGCTAGTGGTTTCGGACAGCTCCTCTCCTACGAGCAGTACTTC.